The 13 T cell receptor beta chains reported below all come from one sample, sequenced in a study of CD8 T cells in ankylosing spondylitis (dated 2017 in TCRdb). What the work shows at the level of the full study, not this receptor alone: Blood from ankylosing spondylitis patients appeared to be characterized by a TCR beta motif made up of several highly homologous amino acid variants.

No antigens are known for them. To prepare the library, 5' RACE was applied. TCRdb lists the instrument as Illumina HiSeq 2500. TCRdb cleaned the public reads at Q25 with fastp, built clones with MiXCR and kept in-frame beta chains. CDR3 protein sequences are deduplicated, and each keeps its most common genes and DNA. Here the sample has about 700,000 distinct CDR3 sequences; 15% to 20% occur a single time. The ten largest make up under 20% of the sample. The sequenced material came from blood, either unsorted or a sorted T cell fraction (not recorded which). The receptors were sampled from a male donor with ankylosing spondylitis.

This clonotype was seen many times. The chain links TRBV5-1 to TRBJ2-6; maybe TRBD1 (6 bases). V was trimmed by 0 bases and J by 3 bases, leaving 7 bases between them. Germline V gene sequence: CDR1 SGHRS, CDR2 YFSETQ. The CDR3 is made up of 15 amino acids. As DNA, the CDR3 is TGCGCCAGCAGCTTGGTGACAGGTGGGGCCAACGTCCTGACTTTC. Amino acids: CASSLVTGGANVLTF. The complete variable domain, with remaining parts taken from reference TRBV5-1 and TRBJ2-6, reads KAGVTQTPRYLIKTRGQQVTLSCSPISGHRSVSWYQQTPGQGLQFLFEYFSETQRNKGNFPGRFSGRQFSNSRSEMNVSTLELGDSALYLCASSLVTGGANVLTFGAGSRLTVL.

CDR3 bases: TGTGCCAGCAGCGATTCGGTGGGAGGAGAAAAACTGTTTTTT. Protein sequence: CASSDSVGGEKLFF. V is TRBV9 and J is TRBJ1-4; no clear D. Germline V gene lookup returns CDR1 SGDLS and CDR2 YYNGEE. Trimming cost V 3 bases and J 8 bases, with 14 bases left between them. The CDR3 runs to 14 residues.

The CDR3 region is CASSHHLEGGYTF. The CDR3 DNA sequence: TGCGCCAGCAGCCACCACCTTGAGGGTGGCTACACCTTC. The chain uses TRBV4-1 and TRBJ1-2; no clear D gene. The germline V and J ends were trimmed by 3 bases and 7 bases, with 12 bases remaining between them. The length of the CDR3 is 13 residues. The germline CDR1 and CDR2 sequences are MGHRA and YSYEKL.

The chain recombines TRBV27 with TRBJ1-1; D gene ambiguous. Germline V lookup: CDR1 MNHEY, CDR2 SMNVEV (reference sequence). The V end lost 5 bases, the J end lost 5 bases, and 15 bases lay between the germline ends. The CDR3 consists of 14 residues. CDR3 amino acids: CASSPGSERTEAFF. The CDR3 DNA reads TGTGCCAGCAGTCCCGGGTCTGAGAGGACTGAAGCTTTCTTT.

This clonotype has a handful of counts. The rearrangement uses TRBV29-1 and TRBJ2-7; a weak D match, TRBD2 (5 bases). Germline V CDR1 and CDR2: SQVTM, ANQGSEA. This CDR3 spans 14 amino acids. The V end lost 1 base, the J end lost 2 bases, and 12 bases lay between the germline ends. The CDR3 DNA sequence: TGCAGCGTTGAAGCTGGAGGAGGTCCCTACGAGCAGTACTTC. It encodes CSVEAGGGPYEQYF.

This clonotype was picked up a small number of times. The chain employs TRBV10-3 and TRBJ2-7; D not resolved. The CDR3 consists of 11 residues. Germline assignment: CDR1 ENHRY and CDR2 SYGVKD. V lost 7 bases, J lost 2 bases, and 6 bases lay in between. For the CDR3, the DNA is TGTGCCATCAAATCCACCTACGAGCAGTACTTC. The encoded protein is CAIKSTYEQYF.

This clonotype was observed a few times. The J gene is TRBJ2-1, the V gene TRBV29-1; maybe TRBD2 (6 bases). With 5 bases removed from V and 0 bases from J, the gap between germline ends came to 14 bases. The germline CDR1 and CDR2 sequences are SQVTM and ANQGSEA. CDR3 length equals 15 residues. As DNA, the CDR3 is TGCAGCGTTTTTTCGGGGGTTAGCTCCTACAATGAGCAGTTCTTC. Its translation: CSVFSGVSSYNEQFF.

This clonotype occurred many times. The chain combines TRBV10-3 with TRBJ1-5; the match to TRBD1 covers 8 bases. J lost 6 bases, V lost 10 bases, and 5 bases had no gene match. CDR3 length equals 12 residues. From germline, CDR1 is ENHRY and CDR2 SYGVKD. The CDR3: CATRTGTQPQHF. The CDR3, as DNA: TGTGCCACCCGGACAGGGACTCAGCCCCAGCATTTT.

The chain recombines TRBV6-1 with TRBJ1-3; D remains unclear. Germline assignment: CDR1 MNHNS and CDR2 SASEGT. The CDR3 is 15 residues long. The V end lost 6 bases, the J end lost 0 bases, and 12 bases lay between the germline ends. CDR3 sequence reads: CASREGGTSGNTIYF. In DNA form, the CDR3 reads TGTGCCAGCAGGGAGGGAGGAACCTCTGGAAACACCATATATTTT.

This clonotype was recorded a few times. V and J are TRBV5-1 and TRBJ1-1; D is unclear. The CDR3 is 14 amino acids. Germline V CDR1 and CDR2: SGHRS, YFSETQ. V shed 1 base and J shed 5 bases, with 12 bases lying between them. The CDR3 DNA follows: TGCGCCAGCAGCTTGCCAGGATCGAGTACTGAAGCTTTCTTT. This codes for CASSLPGSSTEAFF.

CDR3 sequence (DNA): TGTGCCAGCAGTTCCCAGGGCCCCGCCTACGAGCAGTACTTC. This translates into CASSSQGPAYEQYF. The rearrangement links TRBV12-3 or TRBV12-4 to TRBJ2-7, with D possibly matching TRBD1 (5 bases). V lost 4 bases and J 2 bases, leaving 12 bases between the germline ends. The CDR3 spans 14 residues.

This clonotype was found a few times. The rearrangement links TRBV7-2 to TRBJ2-7; D may be TRBD2 (5 bases). Trimming stripped 5 bases from V and 0 bases from J, with 20 bases between. Germline values: CDR1 SGHTA, CDR2 FQGNSA. This CDR3 contains 17 residues. The CDR3, as DNA: TGTGCCAGCAGCGAACGGGTCGGGATACTCAGCTCCTACGAGCAGTACTTC. Residues: CASSERVGILSSYEQYF.

This clonotype was observed a few times. The chain combines TRBV12-3 or TRBV12-4 with TRBJ2-7; no clear D. The CDR3 extends over 15 amino acids. Trimming left V 5 bases short and J 3 bases short, with 17 bases between. The CDR3 bases are TGTGCCAGCAGTACCGAATCGACACCACTCTACGAGCAGTACTTC. Protein sequence: CASSTESTPLYEQYF.